This paragraph reports one TCR beta chain. During its preparation, the TCRbeta library received unique molecular identifiers. Each CDR3 protein is one row after TCRdb ran MiXCR on the PCR reads. The table shows just over 950,000 distinct CDR3 sequences, with about 29% occurring only once. This record belongs to a study of T-cell reconstitution after alpha-beta-depleted transplantation in children. Germline-derived CDR1 and CDR2 are LNHDA and SQIVND (reference sequence). CDR3 length equals 15 residues. V lost 6 bases to trimming and J lost 0 bases, with 12 bases between them. The chain carries TRBV19 and TRBJ2-4, with D uncertain. The receptor comes from a boy under two years old who had a stem cell transplant for SCID, so the T cells may come from the graft donor. The sample here was PBMCs, mostly from graft donor cells, taken 360 days after TCRalphabeta/CD19-depleted stem cell transplant. CDR3 loop: CASRKEHLAKNIQYF. DNA for the CDR3: TGTGCCAGTAGGAAAGAGCATCTAGCCAAAAACATTCAGTACTTC.